This is a list of T cell receptor beta chains from one sample in a study of T cells in tuberculosis. Assay: immunoSEQ multiplex PCR; the TCRdb copy retains only in-frame clones and omits some. This repertoire shows about 31,000 clones, 97% found once; its top ten account for roughly 5.7%. The specimen was PBMCs. These receptors all stem from a donor under 30 with latent tuberculosis or without tuberculosis infection. CDR3s include the opening cysteine and the closing phenylalanine or tryptophan. Each record gives: D gene, V gene, clone size, J gene, CDR3 DNA, CDR3 protein. The D gene is left open where the match is weak. Rows may omit the clone size; those that give it use once, few, many or a size class.

D: TRBD2; V: TRBV19; size: -; J: TRBJ2-1; DNA: TGTGCCAGTAGTATCAGGACTAGCGGGGAGTTTGAGCAGTTCTTC; CDR3: CASSIRTSGEFEQFF
D: TRBD1; V: TRBV30; size: -; J: TRBJ2-5; DNA: TGTGCCTGGCAATCAACAGGGGAGGAGACCCAGTACTTC; CDR3: CAWQSTGEETQYF
D: TRBD2; V: TRBV5-1; size: -; J: TRBJ2-1; DNA: TGCGCCAGCAGCCCAGGGACTATTGACAATGAGCAGTTCTTC; CDR3: CASSPGTIDNEQFF
D: TRBD1; V: TRBV5-1; size: -; J: TRBJ2-5; DNA: TGCGCCAGCAGCGGACGGGACAGCCAGGTTGTGCGGACCCAGTACTTC; CDR3: CASSGRDSQVVRTQYF
D: -; V: TRBV6-5; size: -; J: TRBJ1-3; DNA: TGTGCCAGCGGACTGAATTCTGGAAACACCATATATTTT; CDR3: CASGLNSGNTIYF
D: -; V: TRBV15; size: -; J: TRBJ1-1; DNA: TGTGCCACCAGCAGAGCCCCCCCCAGGGGTACCACTGAAGCTTTCTTT; CDR3: CATSRAPPRGTTEAFF
D: TRBD2; V: TRBV7-6; size: -; J: TRBJ2-1; DNA: TGTGCCAGCAGCTTAGACGGGCGGGAGGTCATCTCTCGTGATGAGCAGTTCTTC; CDR3: CASSLDGREVISRDEQFF
D: -; V: TRBV6-5; size: -; J: TRBJ1-4; DNA: TGTGCCAGCAGTACAGGGGAAAAACTGTTTTTT; CDR3: CASSTGEKLFF
D: TRBD1; V: TRBV7-9; size: -; J: TRBJ1-1; DNA: TGTGCCAGCAGCTTGTGGGACGGGACAGGTCTGGTGAGCGCTTTCTTT; CDR3: CASSLWDGTGLVSAFF
D: TRBD2; V: TRBV5-1; size: -; J: TRBJ2-7; DNA: TGCGCCAGCAGCATCAGCCAAGGGACTAGCGGGACGTTGGGGGTCTACGAGCAGTACTTC; CDR3: CASSISQGTSGTLGVYEQYF
D: TRBD1; V: TRBV2; size: -; J: TRBJ2-1; DNA: TGTGCCATAGGGCAGGGACAGGGGTACAATGAGCAGTTCTTC; CDR3: CAIGQGQGYNEQFF
D: -; V: TRBV7-8; size: -; J: TRBJ1-3; DNA: TGTGCCAGCAGCTTAGAAGGGGCAGGGGCCTTATCTGGAAACACCATATATTTT; CDR3: CASSLEGAGALSGNTIYF
D: -; V: TRBV9; size: -; J: TRBJ2-5; DNA: TGTGCCAGCAGCCCCAGTCCAGGGTCTCAAGAGACCCAGTACTTC; CDR3: CASSPSPGSQETQYF
D: -; V: TRBV4-1; size: -; J: TRBJ2-7; DNA: TGCGCCAGCAGCCACTCGACAGATTCCTACGAGCAGTACTTC; CDR3: CASSHSTDSYEQYF
D: -; V: TRBV7-2; size: -; J: TRBJ1-2; DNA: TGTGCCAGCAGCTTAGGTTACAGGGACCATGGCTACACCTTC; CDR3: CASSLGYRDHGYTF
D: TRBD2; V: TRBV28; size: -; J: TRBJ2-1; DNA: TGTGCCAGCAGTTTACTAGCGGGAGGGCCCCACAATGAGCAGTTCTTC; CDR3: CASSLLAGGPHNEQFF
D: -; V: TRBV2; size: -; J: TRBJ2-5; DNA: TGTGCCAGCAAGGAGCAATCGCGGACCCAGTACTTC; CDR3: CASKEQSRTQYF
D: TRBD2; V: TRBV10-3; size: -; J: TRBJ2-3; DNA: TGTGCCATCAGGAGGCAGGGACTAGCCCGGGGCACAGATACGCAGTATTTT; CDR3: CAIRRQGLARGTDTQYF
D: TRBD2; V: TRBV7-9; size: -; J: TRBJ2-5; DNA: TGTGCCAGCAGCTTAAATCGACAGCGGGACTCCAGACTAAGCGTAGACAACTTC; CDR3: CASSLNRQRDSRLSVDNF
D: -; V: TRBV7-2; size: once; J: TRBJ1-1; DNA: TGTGCCAGCAGAAAGTCAGGGGTTCCTTACGGCACTGAAGCTTTCTTT; CDR3: CASRKSGVPYGTEAFF
D: TRBD2; V: TRBV27; size: once; J: TRBJ2-7; DNA: TGTGCCAGCAGCCGGACTAGCGGCACCTACGAGCAGTACTTC; CDR3: CASSRTSGTYEQYF
D: -; V: TRBV11-2; size: -; J: TRBJ2-5; DNA: TGTGCCAGCAGCACGGTCCGGGGGTCCTCCGGAGAGACCCAGTACTTC; CDR3: CASSTVRGSSGETQYF
D: TRBD2; V: TRBV11-2; size: -; J: TRBJ2-2; DNA: TGTGCCAGCAGCTCCCGGAGGGAGGGCATGAATTCCGGGGAGCTGTTTTTT; CDR3: CASSSRREGMNSGELFF
D: -; V: TRBV28; size: -; J: TRBJ1-5; DNA: TGTGCCAGCCTGGACAGTCTGTGGGGCTATAGCAATCAGCCCCAGCATTTT; CDR3: CASLDSLWGYSNQPQHF
D: -; V: TRBV30; size: -; J: TRBJ2-7; DNA: TGTGCCTGGAGTGTAGCTTCTAGCGAGCAGTACTTC; CDR3: CAWSVASSEQYF
D: -; V: TRBV5-1; size: -; J: TRBJ2-3; DNA: TGCGCCAGCAGCTTCGAGGTTGCAGATACGCAGTATTTT; CDR3: CASSFEVADTQYF
D: -; V: TRBV2; size: once; J: TRBJ1-1; DNA: TGTGCCAGCAATGGAGAAGTGAACACTGAAGCTTTCTTT; CDR3: CASNGEVNTEAFF
D: -; V: TRBV14; size: -; J: TRBJ2-1; DNA: TGTGCCAGCAGCCCGAGGGAAGGGCCCTACAATGAGCAGTTCTTC; CDR3: CASSPREGPYNEQFF